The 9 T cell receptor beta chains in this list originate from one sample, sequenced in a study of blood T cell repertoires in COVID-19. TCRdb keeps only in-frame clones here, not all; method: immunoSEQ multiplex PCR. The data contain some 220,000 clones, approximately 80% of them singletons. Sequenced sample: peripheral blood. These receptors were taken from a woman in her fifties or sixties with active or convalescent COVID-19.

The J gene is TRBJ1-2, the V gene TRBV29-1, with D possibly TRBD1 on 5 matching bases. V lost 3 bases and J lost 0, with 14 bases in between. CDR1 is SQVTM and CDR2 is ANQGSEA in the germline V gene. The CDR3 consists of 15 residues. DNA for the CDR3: TGCAGCGTTGAGTCCGCGACAGAGGCTAACTATGGCTACACCTTC. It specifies CSVESATEANYGYTF.

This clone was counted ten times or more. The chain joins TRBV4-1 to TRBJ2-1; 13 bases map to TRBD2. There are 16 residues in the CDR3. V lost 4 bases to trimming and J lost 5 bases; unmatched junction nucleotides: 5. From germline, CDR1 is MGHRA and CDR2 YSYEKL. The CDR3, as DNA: TGCGCCAGCAGCCCCTTTGGACTAGCGGGAGACAATGAGCAGTTCTTC. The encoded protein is CASSPFGLAGDNEQFF.

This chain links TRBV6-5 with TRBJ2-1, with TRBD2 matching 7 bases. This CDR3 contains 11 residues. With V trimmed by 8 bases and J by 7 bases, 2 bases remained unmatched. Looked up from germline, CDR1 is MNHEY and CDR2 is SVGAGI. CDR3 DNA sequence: TGTGCCAGCGGGCGGGGGAATGAGCAGTTCTTC. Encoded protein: CASGRGNEQFF.

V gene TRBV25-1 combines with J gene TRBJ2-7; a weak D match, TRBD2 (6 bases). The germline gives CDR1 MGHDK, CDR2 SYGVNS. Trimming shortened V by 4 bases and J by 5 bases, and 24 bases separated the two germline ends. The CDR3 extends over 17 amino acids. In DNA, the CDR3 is TGTGCCAGCAGTGGCCCCGGGCAGGAGGGCAAGGGAAACGAGCAGTACTTC. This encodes CASSGPGQEGKGNEQYF.

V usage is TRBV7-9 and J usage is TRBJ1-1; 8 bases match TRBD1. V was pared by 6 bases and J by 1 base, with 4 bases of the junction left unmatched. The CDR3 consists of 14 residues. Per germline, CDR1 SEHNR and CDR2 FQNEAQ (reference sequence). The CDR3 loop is CASRATGGNTEAFF. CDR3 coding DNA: TGTGCCAGCAGGGCCACAGGGGGGAACACTGAAGCTTTCTTT.

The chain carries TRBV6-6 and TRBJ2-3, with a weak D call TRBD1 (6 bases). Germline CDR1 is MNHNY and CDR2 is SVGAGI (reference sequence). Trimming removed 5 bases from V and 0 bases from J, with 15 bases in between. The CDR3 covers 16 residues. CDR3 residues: CASSRTVLTSTDTQYF. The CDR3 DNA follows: TGTGCCAGCAGTCGGACAGTCCTTACTAGCACAGATACGCAGTATTTT.

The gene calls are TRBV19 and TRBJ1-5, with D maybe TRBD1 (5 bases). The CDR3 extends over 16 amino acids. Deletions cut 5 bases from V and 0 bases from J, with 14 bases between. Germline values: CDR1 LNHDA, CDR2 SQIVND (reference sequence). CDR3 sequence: CASSAGTGVSNQPQHF. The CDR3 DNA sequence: TGTGCCAGTAGTGCGGGAACAGGAGTTAGCAATCAGCCCCAGCATTTT.

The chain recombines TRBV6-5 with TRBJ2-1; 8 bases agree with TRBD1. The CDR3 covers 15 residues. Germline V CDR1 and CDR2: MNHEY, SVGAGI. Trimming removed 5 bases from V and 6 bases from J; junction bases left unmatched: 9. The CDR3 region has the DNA TGTGCCAGCAGTACCGGCGACAGGGGTACCAATGAGCAGTTCTTC. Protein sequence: CASSTGDRGTNEQFF.

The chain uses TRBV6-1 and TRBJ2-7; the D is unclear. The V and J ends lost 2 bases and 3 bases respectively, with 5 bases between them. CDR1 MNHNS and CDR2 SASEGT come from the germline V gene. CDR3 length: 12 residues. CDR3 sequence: CASSELGYEQYF. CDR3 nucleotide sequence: TGTGCCAGCAGTGAACTCGGCTACGAGCAGTACTTC.